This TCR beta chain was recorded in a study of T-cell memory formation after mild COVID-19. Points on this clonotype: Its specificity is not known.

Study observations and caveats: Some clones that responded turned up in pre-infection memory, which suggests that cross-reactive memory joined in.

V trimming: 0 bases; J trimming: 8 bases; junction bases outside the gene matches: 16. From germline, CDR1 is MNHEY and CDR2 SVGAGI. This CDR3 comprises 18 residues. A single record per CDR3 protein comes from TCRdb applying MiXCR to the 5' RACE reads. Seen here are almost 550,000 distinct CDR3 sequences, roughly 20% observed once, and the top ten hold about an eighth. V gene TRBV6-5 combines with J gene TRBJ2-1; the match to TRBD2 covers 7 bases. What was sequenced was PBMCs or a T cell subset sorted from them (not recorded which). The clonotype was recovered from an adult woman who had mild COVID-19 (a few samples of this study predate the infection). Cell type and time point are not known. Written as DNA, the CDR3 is TGTGCCAGCAGTTACTCGAAGTTTCCGGCGGGAGTACAAGATGAGCAGTTCTTC. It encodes CASSYSKFPAGVQDEQFF.